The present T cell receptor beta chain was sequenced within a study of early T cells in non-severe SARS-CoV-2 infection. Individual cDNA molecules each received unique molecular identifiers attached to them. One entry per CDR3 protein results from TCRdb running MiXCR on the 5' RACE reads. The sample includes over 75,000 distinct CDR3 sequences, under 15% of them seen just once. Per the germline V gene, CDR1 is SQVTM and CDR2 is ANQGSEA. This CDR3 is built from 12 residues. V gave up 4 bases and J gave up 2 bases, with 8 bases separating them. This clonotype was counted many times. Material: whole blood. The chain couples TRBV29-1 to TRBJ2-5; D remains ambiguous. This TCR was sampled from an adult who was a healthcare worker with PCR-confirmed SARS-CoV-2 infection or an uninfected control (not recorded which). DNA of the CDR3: TGCAGCGTTGCCCCCGGTCAAGAGACCCAGTACTTC. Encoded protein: CSVAPGQETQYF.